The 18 T cell receptor beta chains in this list originate from one sample, sequenced in a study of cytomegalovirus exposure and HLA in healthy donors. 60 Vbeta and 13 Jbeta primers were used in PCR. TCRdb's copy holds only in-frame clones and misses some; the assay was immunoSEQ multiplex PCR. The data hold around 100,000 clones, with about 78% observed a single time. Input material: PBMCs. These receptor sequences come from a woman aged 40 to 50 in good health and CMV-seropositive.

The gene calls are TRBV2 and TRBJ1-2; possible D gene TRBD1, 5 bases. The germline V gene has CDR1 SNHLY and CDR2 FYNNEI. This CDR3 is 11 amino acids long. With 9 bases removed from V and 5 bases from J, the gap between germline ends came to 10 bases. CDR3 sequence (DNA): TGTGCCAGTAAAGGGGAATATGGCTACACCTTC. Translating gives CASKGEYGYTF.

The chain has TRBV6-1 and TRBJ2-3; 11 positions agree with TRBD2. With 5 bases clipped from V and 4 bases from J, the junction kept 5 bases outside the gene matches. The CDR3 sequence is 15 residues long. Germline CDR1 MNHNS, CDR2 SASEGT. CDR3 residues: CASSMTSGAPDTQYF. The DNA for the CDR3 is TGTGCCAGCAGTATGACTAGCGGGGCGCCAGATACGCAGTATTTT.

CDR3 region: CASSLQYEQYF. CDR3 bases: TGTGCCAGCAGCTTACAGTACGAGCAGTACTTC. The chain is built from TRBV2 and TRBJ2-7; D is undetermined. The V gene's germline CDR1 is SNHLY and CDR2 FYNNEI. V gave up 6 bases and J gave up 4 bases, with 7 bases separating them. There are 11 residues in the CDR3.

This clone was recorded only once. The V call is TRBV5-4, the J call TRBJ2-1; 7 nucleotides align to TRBD1. The V and J ends lost 3 bases and 3 bases, in that order; junction bases with no gene match: 6. Germline-derived CDR1 and CDR2 are SGHNT and YYREEE (reference sequence). The CDR3 sequence is 15 residues long. CDR3 sequence reads: CASSSTQGDYNEQFF. The CDR3 region has the DNA TGTGCCAGCAGCTCCACCCAGGGGGACTACAATGAGCAGTTCTTC.

V is TRBV18 and J is TRBJ2-1; TRBD1 matches at 9 bases. V trimming: 0 bases; J trimming: 9 bases; junction bases outside the gene matches: 9. The length of the CDR3 is 16 residues. Per the germline V gene, CDR1 is KGHSH and CDR2 is LQKENI. DNA of the CDR3: TGTGCCAGCTCACCACCCGGGGGACAGGGATTTGTTGAGCAGTTCTTC. It translates to CASSPPGGQGFVEQFF.

The chain uses TRBV11-2 and TRBJ2-2; no reliable D call. Per the germline V gene, CDR1 is SGHAT and CDR2 is FQNNGV. The CDR3 extends over 15 amino acids. Between the trimmed V and J ends, which lost 6 bases and 1 base, there was a span of 12 bases. The chain's CDR3 is CASRQSNKNTGELFF. CDR3 coding DNA: TGTGCCAGCAGACAATCCAACAAGAACACCGGGGAGCTGTTTTTT.

The CDR3, as DNA: TGCAGCGTCCTCCCTACTAGAGTAGATACGCAGTATTTT. It codes for CSVLPTRVDTQYF. This rearrangement joins TRBV29-1 to TRBJ2-3; D possibly corresponds to TRBD2 (5 bases). This CDR3 spans 13 amino acids. The germline V and J ends were trimmed by 6 bases and 5 bases, with 15 bases remaining between them. Per the germline V gene, CDR1 is SQVTM and CDR2 is ANQGSEA.

This clone was counted only a few times. V is TRBV6-6 and J is TRBJ2-7; tentatively, D is TRBD2 (5 bases). Looked up from germline, CDR1 is MNHNY and CDR2 is SVGAGI (reference sequence). V was trimmed by 5 bases and J by 0 bases, leaving 11 bases between them. This CDR3 comprises 14 residues. The CDR3 nucleotides read TGTGCCAGCAGTGGACTCCTAAGCTCCTACGAGCAGTACTTC. Residues: CASSGLLSSYEQYF.

In its sample, this clone was seen a few times. The rearrangement joins TRBV28 to TRBJ1-1; D is uncertain. This CDR3 is 15 amino acids long. Trimming left V 2 bases short and J 3 bases short, with 13 bases between. The germline gives CDR1 MDHEN, CDR2 SYDVKM. The CDR3 bases are TGTGCCAGCAGTTTAAGGGCGGGAGGGTACACTGAAGCTTTCTTT. Translating gives CASSLRAGGYTEAFF.

This clone was detected only a few times. The chain is built from TRBV2 and TRBJ2-5; 8 positions agree with TRBD1. This CDR3 comprises 13 residues. The ends lost 5 bases at V and 4 bases at J; junction bases unmatched: 3. The germline V gene encodes CDR1 SNHLY and CDR2 FYNNEI. CDR3 bases: TGTGCCAGCAGTTCCGACAGGGGAGAGACCCAGTACTTC. Its protein product is CASSSDRGETQYF.

This chain uses TRBV28 with TRBJ2-3, with 8 positions matching TRBD2. There are 18 residues in the CDR3. Germline values: CDR1 MDHEN, CDR2 SYDVKM. After removal of 1 base from V and 0 bases from J, the junction contained 9 bases not matched to a gene. CDR3 sequence: CASSLSPGLGSSTDTQYF. The CDR3 nucleotides are TGTGCCAGCAGTTTATCCCCGGGACTAGGTTCTAGCACAGATACGCAGTATTTT.

This sequence joins TRBV28 and TRBJ2-1; 8 bases map to TRBD2. This CDR3 comprises 14 residues. Germline V gene lookup returns CDR1 MDHEN and CDR2 SYDVKM. Unmatched junction bases numbered 4, after V lost 8 bases and J lost 1 base. CDR3 amino acids: CASAPSGSYNEQFF. CDR3 nucleotides: TGTGCCAGCGCTCCTAGCGGGTCCTACAATGAGCAGTTCTTC.

The chain employs TRBV29-1 and TRBJ2-2; the D is unclear. The CDR3 totals 13 residues. From germline, CDR1 is SQVTM and CDR2 ANQGSEA. Trimming took 2 bases from V and 1 from J, leaving 5 bases between them. This CDR3 reads CSVERENTGELFF. As DNA, the CDR3 is TGCAGCGTTGAACGCGAGAACACCGGGGAGCTGTTTTTT.

The rearrangement joins TRBV4-2 to TRBJ2-1; TRBD2 matches 7 bases. After removal of 4 bases from V and 9 bases from J, the junction contained 6 bases not matched to a gene. The CDR3 runs to 13 residues. Looked up from germline, CDR1 is LGHNA and CDR2 is YNFKEQ. The CDR3 here is CASSLTSVSEQFF. In DNA form, the CDR3 reads TGTGCCAGCAGCCTAACTAGCGTGAGTGAGCAGTTCTTC.

The V and J genes are TRBV4-1 and TRBJ2-1, with 13 bases aligning to TRBD2. The CDR3 sequence is 18 residues long. J was trimmed by 0 bases and V by 1 base; bases with no gene match: 3. Germline V CDR1 and CDR2: MGHRA, YSYEKL. In DNA, the CDR3 is TGCGCCAGCAGCCAAGGACTAGCGGGAGGAGGCTCCTACAATGAGCAGTTCTTC. As protein: CASSQGLAGGGSYNEQFF.

The chain couples TRBV18 to TRBJ2-1; TRBD2 is a possible D gene (5 bases). V was shortened by 3 bases and J by 5 bases, with 14 bases between the two germline ends. The germline gives CDR1 KGHSH, CDR2 LQKENI. The CDR3 contains 15 residues. This CDR3 is CASSPSREYNNEQFF. The CDR3 coding sequence is TGTGCCAGCTCACCGAGTAGGGAGTACAACAATGAGCAGTTCTTC.

This clone occurred once. The V call is TRBV2, the J call TRBJ2-5; 7 bases are shared with TRBD1. Trimming took 8 bases from V and 5 from J; bases not matched to a gene: 8. From germline, CDR1 is SNHLY and CDR2 FYNNEI. The CDR3 has 13 residues. CDR3: CASAKNRGETQYF. In DNA form, the CDR3 reads TGTGCCAGCGCCAAAAACAGGGGTGAGACCCAGTACTTC.

CDR3 sequence (DNA): TGTGCCAGCAGGCTGGGACAGGGGTACCATGAGCAGTTCTTC. This encodes CASRLGQGYHEQFF. This sequence joins TRBV5-8 and TRBJ2-1; TRBD1 matches 10 bases. Looked up from germline, CDR1 is SGHTS and CDR2 is YDEGEE. The CDR3 loop spans 14 amino acids. V lost 5 bases, J lost 8 bases, and 7 bases stayed unmatched.